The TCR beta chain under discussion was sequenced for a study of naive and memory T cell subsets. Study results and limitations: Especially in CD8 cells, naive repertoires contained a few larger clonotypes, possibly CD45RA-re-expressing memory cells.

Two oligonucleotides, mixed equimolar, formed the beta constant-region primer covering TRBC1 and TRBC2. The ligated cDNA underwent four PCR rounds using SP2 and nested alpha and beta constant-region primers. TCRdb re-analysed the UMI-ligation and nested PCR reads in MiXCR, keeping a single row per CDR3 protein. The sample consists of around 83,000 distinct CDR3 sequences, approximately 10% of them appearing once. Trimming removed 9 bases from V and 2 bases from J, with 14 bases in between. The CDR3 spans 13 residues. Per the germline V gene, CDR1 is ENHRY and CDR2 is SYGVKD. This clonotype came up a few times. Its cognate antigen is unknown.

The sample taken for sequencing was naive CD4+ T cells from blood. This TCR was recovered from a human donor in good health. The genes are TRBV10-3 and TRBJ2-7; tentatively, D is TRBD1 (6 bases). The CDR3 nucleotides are TGTGCCATAGGGCAGGGGCCGGCCTACGAGCAGTACTTC. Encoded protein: CAIGQGPAYEQYF.